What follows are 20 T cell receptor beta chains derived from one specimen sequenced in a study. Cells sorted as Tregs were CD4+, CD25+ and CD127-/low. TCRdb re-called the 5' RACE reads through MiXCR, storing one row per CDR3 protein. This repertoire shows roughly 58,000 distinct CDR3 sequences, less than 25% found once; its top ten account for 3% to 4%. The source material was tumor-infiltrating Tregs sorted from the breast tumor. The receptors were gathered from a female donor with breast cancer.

The CDR3 reads CASRPGTGGATEAFF. CDR3 DNA: TGTGCCAGCAGGCCCGGGACAGGGGGGGCCACTGAAGCTTTCTTT. The chain uses TRBV28 and TRBJ1-1, with 11 positions matching TRBD1. This CDR3 spans 15 amino acids. CDR1 MDHEN and CDR2 SYDVKM come from the germline V gene. Trimming cost V 6 bases and J 4 bases; bases outside gene matches: 7.

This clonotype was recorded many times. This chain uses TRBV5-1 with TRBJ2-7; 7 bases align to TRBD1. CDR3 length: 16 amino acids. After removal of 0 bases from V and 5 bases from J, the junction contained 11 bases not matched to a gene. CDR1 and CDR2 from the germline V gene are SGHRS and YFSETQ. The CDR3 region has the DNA TGCGCCAGCAGCTTGGCCAACCGGGACAGCAGGGACGAGCAGTACTTC. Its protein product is CASSLANRDSRDEQYF.

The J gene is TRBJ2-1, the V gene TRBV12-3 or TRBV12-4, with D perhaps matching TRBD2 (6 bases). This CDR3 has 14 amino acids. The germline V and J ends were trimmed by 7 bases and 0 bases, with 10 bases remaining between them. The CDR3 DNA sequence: TGTGCCAGCATCAAGGGAGGCTCCTACAATGAGCAGTTCTTC. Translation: CASIKGGSYNEQFF.

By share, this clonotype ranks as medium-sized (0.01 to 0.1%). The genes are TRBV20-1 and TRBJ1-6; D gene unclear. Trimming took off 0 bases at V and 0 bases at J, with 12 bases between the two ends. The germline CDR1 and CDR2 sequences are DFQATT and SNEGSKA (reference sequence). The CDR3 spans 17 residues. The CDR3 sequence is CSAREGLFSSYNSPLHF. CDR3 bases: TGCAGTGCTAGAGAAGGACTTTTTAGCTCCTATAATTCACCCCTCCACTTT.

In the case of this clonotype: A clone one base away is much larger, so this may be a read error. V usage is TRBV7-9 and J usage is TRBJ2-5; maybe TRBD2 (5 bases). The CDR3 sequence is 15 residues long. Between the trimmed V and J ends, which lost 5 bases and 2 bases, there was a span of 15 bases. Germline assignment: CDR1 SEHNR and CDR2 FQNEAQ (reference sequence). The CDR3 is CASSVTGKVQETQYF. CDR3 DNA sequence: TGTGCCAGCAGCGTGACCGGGAAAGTACAAGAGACCCAGTACTTC.

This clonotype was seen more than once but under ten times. The CDR3 sequence: CASSAGTSGRDTQYF. The CDR3 bases are TGTGCCAGCAGCGCCGGGACTAGCGGGCGGGATACGCAGTATTTT. The chain recombines TRBV5-4 with TRBJ2-3, with 12 positions matching TRBD2. There are 15 residues in the CDR3. Germline CDR1 reads SGHNT; CDR2 reads YYREEE (reference sequence). The ends lost 4 bases at V and 6 bases at J; junction bases unmatched: 6.

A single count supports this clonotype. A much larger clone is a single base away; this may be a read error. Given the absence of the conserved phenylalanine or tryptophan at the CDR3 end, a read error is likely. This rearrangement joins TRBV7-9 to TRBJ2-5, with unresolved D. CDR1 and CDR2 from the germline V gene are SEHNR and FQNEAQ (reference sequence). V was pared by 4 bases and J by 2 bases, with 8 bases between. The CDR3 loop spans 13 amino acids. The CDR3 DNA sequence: TGTGCCAGCAGCTCAGCCGTTCAAGAGACCCAGTACCTC. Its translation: CASSSAVQETQYL.

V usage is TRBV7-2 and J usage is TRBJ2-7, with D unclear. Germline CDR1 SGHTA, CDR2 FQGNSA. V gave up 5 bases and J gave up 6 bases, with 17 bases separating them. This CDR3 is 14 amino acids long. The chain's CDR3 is CASSPTDMFGEQYF. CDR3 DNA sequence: TGTGCCAGCAGCCCGACCGACATGTTTGGCGAGCAGTACTTC.

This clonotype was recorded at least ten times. The CDR3 protein is CSVEKGTDTQYF. Written as DNA, the CDR3 is TGCAGCGTTGAAAAGGGCACAGATACGCAGTATTTT. This chain joins TRBV29-1 and TRBJ2-3; the D is unclear. The CDR3 extends over 12 amino acids. V lost 2 bases to trimming and J lost 1 base, with 4 bases between them. CDR1 is SQVTM and CDR2 is ANQGSEA in the germline V gene.

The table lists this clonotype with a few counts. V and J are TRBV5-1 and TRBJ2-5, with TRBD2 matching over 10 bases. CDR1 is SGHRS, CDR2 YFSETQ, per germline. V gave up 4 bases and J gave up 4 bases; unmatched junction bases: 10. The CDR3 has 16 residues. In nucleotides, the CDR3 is TGCGCCAGCAGCGCATACGGATTAGCGGGAGGAGAGACCCAGTACTTC. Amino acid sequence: CASSAYGLAGGETQYF.

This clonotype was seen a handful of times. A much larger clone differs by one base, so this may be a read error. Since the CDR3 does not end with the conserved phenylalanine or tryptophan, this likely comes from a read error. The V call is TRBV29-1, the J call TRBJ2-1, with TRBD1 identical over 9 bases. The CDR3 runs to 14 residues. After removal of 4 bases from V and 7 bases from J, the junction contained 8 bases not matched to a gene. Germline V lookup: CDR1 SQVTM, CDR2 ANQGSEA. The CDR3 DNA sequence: TGCAGCGTTGCTCGGACAGGGGCAGGGAATGAGCAGTTCCTC. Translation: CSVARTGAGNEQFL.

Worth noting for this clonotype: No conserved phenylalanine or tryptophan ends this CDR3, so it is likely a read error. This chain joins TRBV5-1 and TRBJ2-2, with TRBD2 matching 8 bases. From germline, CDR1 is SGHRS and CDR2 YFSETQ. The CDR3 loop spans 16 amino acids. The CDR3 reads CASSTLAELNTRELFS. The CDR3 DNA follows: TGCGCCAGCAGCACACTAGCGGAACTGAACACCAGGGAGCTGTTTTCT.

This CDR3 reads CASMEDRDNSPLHF. For the CDR3, the DNA is TGTGCCAGCATGGAAGACAGGGATAATTCACCCCTCCACTTT. The chain employs TRBV6-2 or TRBV6-3 and TRBJ1-6, with 7 bases aligning to TRBD1. Trimming at V came to 7 bases and at J to 5 bases, leaving 5 bases not matched to a gene. From germline, CDR1 is MNHEY and CDR2 SVGEGT. This CDR3 has 14 amino acids.

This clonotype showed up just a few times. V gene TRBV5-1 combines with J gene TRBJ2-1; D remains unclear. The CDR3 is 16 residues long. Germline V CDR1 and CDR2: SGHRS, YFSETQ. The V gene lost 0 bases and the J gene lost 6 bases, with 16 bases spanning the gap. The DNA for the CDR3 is TGCGCCAGCAGCTTGGGGCTTGGTCCTCAAGCCAATGAGCAGTTCTTC. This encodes CASSLGLGPQANEQFF.

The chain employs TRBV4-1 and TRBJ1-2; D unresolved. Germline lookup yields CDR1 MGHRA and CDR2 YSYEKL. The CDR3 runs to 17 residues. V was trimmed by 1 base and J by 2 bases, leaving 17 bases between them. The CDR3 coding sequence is TGCGCCAGCAGCCAAGCCCCTCGGACCGGGAGGAACTATGGCTACACCTTC. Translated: CASSQAPRTGRNYGYTF.

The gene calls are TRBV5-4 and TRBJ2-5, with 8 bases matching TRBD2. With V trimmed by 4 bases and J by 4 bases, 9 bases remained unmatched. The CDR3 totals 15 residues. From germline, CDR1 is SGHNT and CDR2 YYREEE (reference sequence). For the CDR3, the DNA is TGTGCCAGCAGCCGGGGGGGCGAATTAGGAGAGACCCAGTACTTC. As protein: CASSRGGELGETQYF.

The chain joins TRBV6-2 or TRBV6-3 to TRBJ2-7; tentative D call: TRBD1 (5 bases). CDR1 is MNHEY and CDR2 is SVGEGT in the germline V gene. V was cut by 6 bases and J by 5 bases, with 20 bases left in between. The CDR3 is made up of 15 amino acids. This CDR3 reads CASREPRGTGDEQYF. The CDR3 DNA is TGTGCCAGCAGAGAGCCTAGGGGAACCGGCGACGAGCAGTACTTC.

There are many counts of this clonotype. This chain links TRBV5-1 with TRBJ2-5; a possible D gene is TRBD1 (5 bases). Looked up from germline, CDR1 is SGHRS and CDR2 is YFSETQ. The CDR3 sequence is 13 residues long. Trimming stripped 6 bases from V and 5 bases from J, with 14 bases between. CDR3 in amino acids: CASTGAGRETQYF. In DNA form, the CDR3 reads TGCGCCAGCACCGGTGCAGGGCGGGAGACCCAGTACTTC.

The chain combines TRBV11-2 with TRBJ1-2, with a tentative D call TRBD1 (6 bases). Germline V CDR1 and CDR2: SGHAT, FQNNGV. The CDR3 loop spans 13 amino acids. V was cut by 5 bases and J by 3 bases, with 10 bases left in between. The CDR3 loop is CASSPRQDYGYTF. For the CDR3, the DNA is TGTGCCAGCAGCCCTCGACAGGACTATGGCTACACCTTC.

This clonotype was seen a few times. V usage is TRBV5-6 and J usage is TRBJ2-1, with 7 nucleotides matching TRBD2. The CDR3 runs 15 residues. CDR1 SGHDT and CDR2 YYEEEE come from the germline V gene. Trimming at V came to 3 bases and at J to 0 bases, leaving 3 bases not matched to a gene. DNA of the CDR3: TGTGCCAGCAGCTCACTAGCGAGCTCCTACAATGAGCAGTTCTTC. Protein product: CASSSLASSYNEQFF.